The subject of this entry is one TCR beta chain. What it recognizes is unknown. The record originates from a study of CD8 T cells in ankylosing spondylitis. This CDR3 contains 14 residues. In germline, CDR1 is LGHNA, CDR2 YNFKEQ. Trimming cost V 0 bases and J 6 bases; bases outside gene matches: 4. Points from the study as a whole: A TCR beta motif of 8 or 9 highly homologous variants appeared characteristic of ankylosing spondylitis blood.

A quantitative 5'-RACE method, one with molecular barcodes, was used to make TCR beta libraries. TCRdb re-called the 5' RACE reads through MiXCR, storing one row per CDR3 protein. The sample consists of a few hundred thousand distinct CDR3 sequences, approximately 20% of them appearing once. The TCR sequence derives from a male donor with ankylosing spondylitis. This chain connects TRBV4-2 to TRBJ2-7, with 8 bases that match TRBD1. The sample taken for sequencing was blood, either unsorted or a sorted T cell fraction (not recorded which). CDR3 bases: TGTGCCAGCAGCCAAGATCTGACAGGGGTCGAGCAGTACTTC. It is translated as CASSQDLTGVEQYF.